This T cell receptor (beta chain) was profiled in a study of T-cell memory formation after mild COVID-19. Study-wide findings and caveats: Some clones that responded turned up in pre-infection memory, which suggests that cross-reactive memory joined in.

Trimming cost V 10 bases and J 2 bases, with 6 bases left between them. The CDR3 spans 10 residues. Germline CDR1 reads SEHNR; CDR2 reads FQNEAQ (reference sequence). TCRdb independently ran MiXCR on the 5' RACE reads; one entry per CDR3 protein. The sample lists about 90,000 distinct CDR3 sequences; about 13% were seen once. This clonotype was picked up a small number of times. The target antigen is unknown. This sequence originates from an adult woman who had mild COVID-19 (a few samples of this study predate the infection). Cell type and time point are not known. This chain links TRBV7-9 with TRBJ2-7, with D unresolved. What was sequenced was PBMCs or a T cell subset sorted from them (not recorded which). CDR3 in amino acids: CAIGPYEQYF. The CDR3 nucleotides are TGTGCCATTGGTCCCTACGAGCAGTACTTC. The complete variable domain, with remaining parts taken from reference TRBV7-9 and TRBJ2-7, reads DTGVSQNPRHKITKRGQNVTFRCDPISEHNRLYWYRQTLGQGPEFLTYFQNEAQLEKSRLLSDRFSAERPKGSFSTLEIQRTEQGDSAMYLCAIGPYEQYFGPGTRLTVT.